The clone carrying this T cell receptor beta chain has more than one count but fewer than ten. Its antigen is unidentified. Germline loops: CDR1 MRHNA, CDR2 SNTAGT. The CDR3 covers 15 residues. V was clipped by 6 bases and J by 3 bases; unmatched bases: 4. The data derive from a study of T-cell memory formation after mild COVID-19. Study overall: Largely donor-specific sequence clusters came from a couple of donors.

TCRdb used MiXCR to reprocess the 5' RACE reads, holding one entry per CDR3 protein. The data show fewer than 500,000 distinct CDR3 sequences, roughly 25% seen once. Whole-study results and caveats: Clones that contracted from day 15 to 85 had balanced CD4/CD8; later expanders were CD4+ biased. Among CD4+ contracting clones, most were CM and EM, and CD8+ ones EMRA.

The V gene is TRBV6-4, the J gene TRBJ2-1; 11 bases are shared with TRBD2. The clonotype comes from an adult woman who had mild COVID-19 (a few samples of this study predate the infection). Cell type and time point are not known. Input material: PBMCs or a T cell subset sorted from them (not recorded which). CDR3 bases: TGTGCCAGCAGCCCGACTAGCGGGGACTACAATGAGCAGTTCTTC. Protein product: CASSPTSGDYNEQFF.